This is a list of T cell receptor beta chains from one sample in a study of CD8 T cells in ankylosing spondylitis. TCRdb independently ran MiXCR on the 5' RACE reads; one entry per CDR3 protein. Among a few hundred thousand distinct CDR3 sequences listed, just under 7.5% were seen once. Sequenced sample: blood, either unsorted or a sorted T cell fraction (not recorded which). These receptors originate from a male donor with ankylosing spondylitis. The conserved cysteine and the conserved F or W are not part of the CDR3 here. A D gene is named only where the DNA matches it firmly.

V gene: TRBV4-2; D gene: .; CDR3 protein: ASSQKLKGADNEQF
V gene: TRBV6-2/TRBV6-3; D gene: .; CDR3 protein: ASSYVGPDTQY
V gene: TRBV7-2; D gene: TRBD1; CDR3 protein: ASSPRDRDSYNEQF
V gene: TRBV6-6; D gene: .; CDR3 protein: ASTDYYEQY
V gene: TRBV29-1; D gene: .; CDR3 protein: SAQGGIENIQY
V gene: TRBV7-6; D gene: .; CDR3 protein: ASSLAQGVNTEAF
V gene: TRBV7-9; D gene: TRBD2; CDR3 protein: ASSSGTSETDTQY
V gene: TRBV9; D gene: .; CDR3 protein: VSSRWDWDEQF
V gene: TRBV9; D gene: .; CDR3 protein: ASRGGVNYGYT
V gene: TRBV6-1; D gene: .; CDR3 protein: ASSDGTSNSPLH
V gene: TRBV6-5; D gene: TRBD1; CDR3 protein: ASSYYTRWTGTHDTQY
V gene: TRBV18; D gene: TRBD1; CDR3 protein: ASSPERTGVSYGYT
V gene: TRBV6-5; D gene: TRBD2; CDR3 protein: ASSYFRAGGNYNEQF
V gene: TRBV11-2; D gene: .; CDR3 protein: ASSIVPDRYLSGYNEQF
V gene: TRBV15; D gene: .; CDR3 protein: ATSIRDYSNQPQH
V gene: TRBV19; D gene: .; CDR3 protein: ASSTGAGADTQY
V gene: TRBV10-3; D gene: .; CDR3 protein: AIRTVGHKGGNEQF
V gene: TRBV12-5; D gene: .; CDR3 protein: ASGLGVDTQY
V gene: TRBV5-1; D gene: .; CDR3 protein: ASTGMGNTGELF
V gene: TRBV20-1; D gene: TRBD1; CDR3 protein: SARTSWGTGRFSPLH
V gene: TRBV4-3; D gene: .; CDR3 protein: ASSQDWGVNTEAF
V gene: TRBV7-9; D gene: .; CDR3 protein: ALQGSIRNEQF
V gene: TRBV4-2; D gene: .; CDR3 protein: ASSQDRLTYNEQF
V gene: TRBV4-1; D gene: .; CDR3 protein: ASSPRLYGGPPGANVLT
V gene: TRBV6-1; D gene: .; CDR3 protein: ATMVEVNPYNEQF
V gene: TRBV4-1; D gene: .; CDR3 protein: ASSQFLDGGYQETQY
V gene: TRBV4-3; D gene: .; CDR3 protein: ASSPRAVDEQF
V gene: TRBV10-3; D gene: TRBD2; CDR3 protein: AIKEGGRRTGELF
V gene: TRBV20-1; D gene: TRBD1; CDR3 protein: SARDPGRGPEFFPREAF
V gene: TRBV12-3/TRBV12-4; D gene: .; CDR3 protein: ASSFGEDPGEQY
V gene: TRBV20-1; D gene: .; CDR3 protein: SARELRIGPQH
V gene: TRBV5-6; D gene: .; CDR3 protein: ASSWETGRNTEAF
V gene: TRBV5-5; D gene: TRBD1; CDR3 protein: ASSLWTGGQPQH
V gene: TRBV4-1; D gene: .; CDR3 protein: ASSQGWGLLSYEQY
V gene: TRBV5-6; D gene: .; CDR3 protein: ASSHRRPSEKLF
V gene: TRBV4-1; D gene: .; CDR3 protein: ASSPSSWGTNTIY
V gene: TRBV24-1; D gene: .; CDR3 protein: ATSDWINTGELF
V gene: TRBV3-1; D gene: .; CDR3 protein: ASSPDLRENTEAF
V gene: TRBV6-5; D gene: .; CDR3 protein: ASSSWLGYGYT
V gene: TRBV29-1; D gene: TRBD2; CDR3 protein: SVEDQLAESYNEQF
V gene: TRBV20-1; D gene: .; CDR3 protein: SAPEVGIKDT
V gene: TRBV7-2; D gene: .; CDR3 protein: ASSSEGQAAEETQY
V gene: TRBV25-1; D gene: .; CDR3 protein: ASSEIWEQF
V gene: TRBV7-9; D gene: .; CDR3 protein: ASSLTDMNTEAF
V gene: TRBV20-1; D gene: .; CDR3 protein: SARPLGPRDNYYGYT
V gene: TRBV5-1; D gene: .; CDR3 protein: ASSPSQFYNEQF
V gene: TRBV4-2; D gene: .; CDR3 protein: ASSPSWVTGELF
V gene: TRBV7-9; D gene: .; CDR3 protein: ASSLGRQGLANEQF
V gene: TRBV11-2; D gene: TRBD2; CDR3 protein: ASSRGTSSFPDSYNEQF
V gene: TRBV7-2; D gene: .; CDR3 protein: ASSLSGLNEQF
V gene: TRBV27; D gene: TRBD1; CDR3 protein: ASSEDRGNQPQH
V gene: TRBV7-2; D gene: TRBD1; CDR3 protein: ASSLPDRETTGANVLT
V gene: TRBV6-2/TRBV6-3; D gene: TRBD2; CDR3 protein: ASNLAGEEYNEQF
V gene: TRBV7-9; D gene: TRBD1; CDR3 protein: ASTPYRGGYGYT
V gene: TRBV7-9; D gene: .; CDR3 protein: ASSTATRSDTQY
V gene: TRBV7-8; D gene: .; CDR3 protein: ASAVKNEQF
V gene: TRBV5-6; D gene: TRBD1; CDR3 protein: ASSLVGQDPREQY
V gene: TRBV7-9; D gene: TRBD1; CDR3 protein: ASSQTGFDEKLF
V gene: TRBV7-9; D gene: TRBD2; CDR3 protein: ASSWTSGKETQY